The sequence of this TCR beta chain was determined in a study of blood T cells in healthy people across ages. Study-wide context: About one barcoded beta molecule per two T cells came from capture by template switching. Broader study findings: CMV status of donors was unknown, possibly confounding expanded clonotype changes.

Combining a sample-barcoded 5' primer with a J-beta primer mix, a second PCR ran for roughly 6 to 12 cycles. TCRdb re-called the 5' RACE reads with MiXCR, one entry per CDR3 protein. The repertoire holds over a million distinct CDR3 sequences, with almost 60% as singletons. Trimming pared 5 bases from V and 0 bases from J, leaving 11 bases between. Germline assignment: CDR1 SGHVS and CDR2 FQNEAQ. CDR3 length equals 15 residues. As regards this clonotype: The antigen remains undetermined.

The specimen sequenced was blood. The chain joins TRBV7-8 to TRBJ2-4, with D possibly being TRBD2 (6 bases). The source is a man between 18 and 29 years old in good health. The CDR3 DNA follows: TGTGCCAGCAGCCGGGAGATATTAGCCAAAAACATTCAGTACTTC. It codes for CASSREILAKNIQYF.